The clone carrying this T cell receptor beta chain showed up just once. This record comes from a study of control samples from healthy donors and cancer patients. Clones were sequenced by immunoSEQ multiplex PCR, and TCRdb holds only the in-frame ones, with some missing. The sample yields under 130,000 clones, roughly 89% seen once. The sequencing input was PBMCs. The source is a man aged 55-75 years with lung cancer.

The CDR3 here is CASSQSSGQETQYF. CDR3 DNA: TGCGCCAGCAGTCAATCTAGCGGGCAAGAGACCCAGTACTTC. J is TRBJ2-5 and V is TRBV10-1; 8 bases are a match to TRBD2. The V gene's germline CDR1 is WNHNN and CDR2 SYGVQD (reference sequence). The CDR3 sequence is 14 residues long. The junction had 4 bases not matched to a gene; V was cut back by 5 bases and J by 2 bases.